A selection of T cell receptor beta chains follows, all from one sample in a study of CD8+ T cells in alopecia areata. Repertoires were generated with immunoSEQ multiplex PCR, while TCRdb's copy carries only in-frame clones and drops some. The profile shows under 150,000 clones, 53% of them singletons. Specimen: CD4+ T cells sorted from blood, collected at week 4, from a patient treated with tofacitinib. Receptors originate from a human donor with alopecia areata. The CDR3 runs from the conserved cysteine through the conserved F or W.

j_call cdr3_length v_call cdr3_aa
TRBJ2-1 13 TRBV30 CAWGGWGNNEQFF
TRBJ2-2 14 TRBV2 CASSPGYGTGELFF
TRBJ1-1 13 TRBV10-3 CAIGRQGNTEAFF
TRBJ2-5 13 TRBV29-1 CSVVGAPGETQYF
TRBJ2-5 14 TRBV7-9 CASSFSLGQETQYF
TRBJ1-5 13 TRBV2 CASSGTGEQPQHF
TRBJ2-7 12 TRBV5-1 CASSPRSYEQYF
TRBJ1-1 13 TRBV7-9 CASRGQGSTEAFF
TRBJ2-3 12 TRBV7-2 CASSLFGDTQYF
TRBJ2-2 17 TRBV4-1 CASSQDHVGANTGELFF
TRBJ2-3 15 TRBV7-2 CASSFGGLGTDTQYF
TRBJ2-4 14 TRBV15 CATSSSGTSGIQYF
TRBJ2-7 14 TRBV7-2 CASSLGVGANEQYF
TRBJ1-2 14 TRBV30 CAWSVLWPDNGYTF
TRBJ2-7 15 TRBV7-8 CASSTRDRGRYEQYF
TRBJ2-7 13 TRBV30 CAWSMSSGYEQYF
TRBJ2-3 17 TRBV9 CASSVAESSGSTDTQYF
TRBJ2-2 14 TRBV7-9 CASSWTGDTGELFF